This is a list of T cell receptor beta chains from one sample in a study of shared clonotypes between healthy human individuals. Produced via immunoSEQ multiplex PCR; TCRdb's table is partial and in-frame only. Of around 610,000 clones in the sample, 95% to 97% were seen once. Source material: naive CD8+ T cells sorted from blood. These receptors all come from a woman in her twenties or thirties in good health. Both conserved end residues are part of each CDR3. A D gene is named only where the DNA matches it firmly. Only part of the rows carry a size: once, few, many, or a class if the clone is expanded.

J: TRBJ2-7; D: NA; length: 14; V: TRBV7-2; size: NA; DNA: TGTGCCAGCAGCTTTGGAGACTCGCTCTACGAGCAGTACTTC; CDR3: CASSFGDSLYEQYF
J: TRBJ1-2; D: NA; length: 15; V: TRBV6-6; size: NA; DNA: TGTGCCAGCAGTAACCCCGGGACTTCCCACTATGGCTACACCTTC; CDR3: CASSNPGTSHYGYTF
J: TRBJ1-5; D: NA; length: 15; V: TRBV6-1; size: NA; DNA: TGTGCCAGCAGTGAAGAGCAGTATAGCAATCAGCCCCAGCATTTT; CDR3: CASSEEQYSNQPQHF
J: TRBJ2-5; D: TRBD1; length: 14; V: TRBV28; size: NA; DNA: TGTGCCAGCAGTTTCAGACAGGGTCCAGAGACCCAGTACTTC; CDR3: CASSFRQGPETQYF
J: TRBJ1-5; D: TRBD1; length: 17; V: TRBV4-1; size: few; DNA: TGCGCCAGCAGCCCCCAGACAGGGATCGGGAGCAATCAGCCCCAGCATTTT; CDR3: CASSPQTGIGSNQPQHF
J: TRBJ1-2; D: TRBD1; length: 15; V: TRBV9; size: once; DNA: TGTGCCAGCAGCTCACAGGGGGCGCCCGGGTATGGCTACACCTTC; CDR3: CASSSQGAPGYGYTF
J: TRBJ1-1; D: NA; length: 15; V: TRBV7-6; size: few; DNA: TGTGCCAGCAGCTTAGAACAGAGATTGAACACTGAAGCTTTCTTT; CDR3: CASSLEQRLNTEAFF
J: TRBJ2-7; D: TRBD2; length: 15; V: TRBV7-9; size: NA; DNA: TGTGCCAGCAGCCCAGGACTAGCGGGGTCCTACGAGCAGTACTTC; CDR3: CASSPGLAGSYEQYF
J: TRBJ1-5; D: NA; length: 15; V: TRBV2; size: NA; DNA: TGTGCCAGCAGTGAAGCTCCAGGAGGGAATCAGCCCCAGCATTTT; CDR3: CASSEAPGGNQPQHF
J: TRBJ2-3; D: NA; length: 11; V: TRBV10-2; size: NA; DNA: TGCGCCAGCAGATCCACAGATACGCAGTATTTT; CDR3: CASRSTDTQYF
J: TRBJ2-1; D: NA; length: 11; V: TRBV5-6; size: NA; DNA: TGTGCCAGCAGTTTTACCACTGAGCAGTTCTTC; CDR3: CASSFTTEQFF
J: TRBJ2-7; D: TRBD1; length: 15; V: TRBV7-9; size: NA; DNA: TGTGCCAGCAGCGAGAGGACAGGGGCTCTCTACGAGCAGTACTTC; CDR3: CASSERTGALYEQYF
J: TRBJ2-1; D: NA; length: 13; V: TRBV5-4; size: NA; DNA: TGTGCCAGCAGCCTGGACCTCTACAATGAGCAGTTCTTC; CDR3: CASSLDLYNEQFF
J: TRBJ2-3; D: NA; length: 12; V: TRBV6-5; size: NA; DNA: TGTGCCAGCAGTTACGAAGGGTCTCTGCAGTATTTT; CDR3: CASSYEGSLQYF
J: TRBJ1-1; D: TRBD1; length: 14; V: TRBV7-8; size: NA; DNA: TGTGCCAGCAGCTCCAGGGGGCGCATCTATGAAGCTTTCTTT; CDR3: CASSSRGRIYEAFF
J: TRBJ2-3; D: NA; length: 14; V: TRBV28; size: NA; DNA: TGTGCCAGCAGTCCGTTAGGGGGAGCAGATACGCAGTATTTT; CDR3: CASSPLGGADTQYF
J: TRBJ2-1; D: NA; length: 15; V: TRBV14; size: NA; DNA: TGTGCCAGCAGCCAGGGGACCTCTATCTCCCATGAGCAGTTCTTC; CDR3: CASSQGTSISHEQFF
J: TRBJ2-5; D: TRBD2; length: 19; V: TRBV19; size: NA; DNA: TGTGCCAGTAGTGGGGACACCAAGCCCTTAGCGGGAGCCTCGGAGACCCAGTACTTC; CDR3: CASSGDTKPLAGASETQYF
J: TRBJ2-1; D: TRBD2; length: 16; V: TRBV27; size: NA; DNA: TGTGCCAGCAGTCTCATAGCGGGTAGCTCCTACAATGAGCAGTTCTTC; CDR3: CASSLIAGSSYNEQFF
J: TRBJ2-1; D: TRBD2; length: 15; V: TRBV19; size: NA; DNA: TGTGCCAGTAGTATAAGGCTAGCGGGGGACAATGAGCAGTTCTTC; CDR3: CASSIRLAGDNEQFF
J: TRBJ2-3; D: NA; length: 14; V: TRBV15; size: NA; DNA: TGTGCCACCAGCAGAGATCTGGACACAGATACGCAGTATTTT; CDR3: CATSRDLDTDTQYF
J: TRBJ2-7; D: NA; length: 14; V: TRBV27; size: NA; DNA: TGTGCCAGCAGTTTATTGGGGGCGAGTAACGAGCAGTACTTC; CDR3: CASSLLGASNEQYF
J: TRBJ2-3; D: NA; length: 14; V: TRBV27; size: NA; DNA: TGTGCCAGCAGTTTAGGTCGGAGCACAGATACGCAGTATTTT; CDR3: CASSLGRSTDTQYF
J: TRBJ2-7; D: NA; length: 12; V: TRBV4-1; size: NA; DNA: TGCGCCAGCAGCCTAGGGGGAAACGAGCAGTACTTC; CDR3: CASSLGGNEQYF
J: TRBJ2-4; D: NA; length: 21; V: TRBV7-8; size: NA; DNA: TGTGCCAGCAGCTTAGCGAGTGGTCTCGGTGGGAGGACGGGAGCCAAAAACATTCAGTACTTC; CDR3: CASSLASGLGGRTGAKNIQYF
J: TRBJ2-2; D: TRBD2; length: 14; V: TRBV2; size: NA; DNA: TGTGCCAGCACAGGGACTAGCGGGAAGGGGGAGCTGTTTTTT; CDR3: CASTGTSGKGELFF
J: TRBJ2-7; D: NA; length: 11; V: TRBV20-1; size: once; DNA: TGCAGTGCAGAGGAGGTGAGGGAGCAGTACTTC; CDR3: CSAEEVREQYF
J: TRBJ1-1; D: NA; length: 11; V: TRBV29-1; size: NA; DNA: TGCAGCGTTGAAAGGGGGTACGAAGCTTTCTTT; CDR3: CSVERGYEAFF
J: TRBJ2-3; D: NA; length: 16; V: TRBV6-5; size: NA; DNA: TGTGCCAGCAGTTACGCGGCTGGGCGGGACACAGATACGCAGTATTTT; CDR3: CASSYAAGRDTDTQYF
J: TRBJ2-5; D: TRBD1; length: 15; V: TRBV2; size: NA; DNA: TGTGCCAGCAGTGAAGAGGACAGGACAGAAGAGACCCAGTACTTC; CDR3: CASSEEDRTEETQYF
J: TRBJ2-3; D: NA; length: 10; V: TRBV5-8; size: NA; DNA: TGTGCCAGCACAACAGATACGCAGTATTTT; CDR3: CASTTDTQYF
J: TRBJ2-3; D: TRBD2; length: 16; V: TRBV5-6; size: NA; DNA: TGTGCCAGCAGCTTTCGACTAGCGGGAGAGACAGATACGCAGTATTTT; CDR3: CASSFRLAGETDTQYF
J: TRBJ2-1; D: TRBD2; length: 15; V: TRBV2; size: NA; DNA: TGTGCCAGCAGTGAATCTAGCGGGACGTACAATGAGCAGTTCTTC; CDR3: CASSESSGTYNEQFF
J: TRBJ1-5; D: NA; length: 15; V: TRBV2; size: NA; DNA: TGTGCCAGCAGAGTCTCGCCGGCGGGGAATCAGCCCCAGCATTTT; CDR3: CASRVSPAGNQPQHF
J: TRBJ2-7; D: NA; length: 13; V: TRBV5-4; size: NA; DNA: TGTGCCAGCAGCCCAGGACATTCCTACGAGCAGTACTTC; CDR3: CASSPGHSYEQYF
J: TRBJ1-1; D: NA; length: 12; V: TRBV6-5; size: NA; DNA: TGTGCCAGCACGAGCCTGACCGGTTTTCCTTTCTTT; CDR3: CASTSLTGFPFF
J: TRBJ2-1; D: TRBD2; length: 15; V: TRBV9; size: NA; DNA: TGTGCCAGCAGCGTAGGACTAGCGGAATACAATGAGCAGTTCTTC; CDR3: CASSVGLAEYNEQFF
J: TRBJ2-7; D: NA; length: 15; V: TRBV9; size: NA; DNA: TGTGCCAGCAGCACCCGAGCCGGGACGAGAGACGAGCAGTACTTC; CDR3: CASSTRAGTRDEQYF
J: TRBJ1-6; D: TRBD1; length: 14; V: TRBV4-1; size: once; DNA: TGCGCCAGCAGCGTCCCGGACAGGAATTCACCCCTCCACTTT; CDR3: CASSVPDRNSPLHF
J: TRBJ2-5; D: NA; length: 13; V: TRBV5-4; size: NA; DNA: TGTGCCAGCAGCTTGGAGGCCTCGGAGACCCAGTACTTC; CDR3: CASSLEASETQYF
J: TRBJ2-7; D: TRBD2; length: 17; V: TRBV2; size: NA; DNA: TGTGCCAGCCCCTCAGTGTCCGCGGGAGAAGGCTCCTACGAGCAGTACTTC; CDR3: CASPSVSAGEGSYEQYF